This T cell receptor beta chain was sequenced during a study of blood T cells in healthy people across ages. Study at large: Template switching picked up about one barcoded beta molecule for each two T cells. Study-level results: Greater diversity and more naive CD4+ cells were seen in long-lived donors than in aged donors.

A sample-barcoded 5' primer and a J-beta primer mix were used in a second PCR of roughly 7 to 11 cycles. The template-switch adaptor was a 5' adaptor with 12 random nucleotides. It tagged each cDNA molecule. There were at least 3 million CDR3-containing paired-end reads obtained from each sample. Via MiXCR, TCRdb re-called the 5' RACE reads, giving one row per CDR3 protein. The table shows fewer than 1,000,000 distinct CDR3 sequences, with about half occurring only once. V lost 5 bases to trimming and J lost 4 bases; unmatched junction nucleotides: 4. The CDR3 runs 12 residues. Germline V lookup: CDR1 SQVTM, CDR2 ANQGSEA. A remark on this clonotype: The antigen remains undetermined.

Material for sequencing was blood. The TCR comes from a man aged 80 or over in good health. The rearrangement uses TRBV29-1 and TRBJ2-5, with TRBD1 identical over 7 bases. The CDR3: CSVNAGGETQYF. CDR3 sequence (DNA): TGCAGCGTTAATGCAGGGGGAGAGACCCAGTACTTC.